Listed below are T cell receptor beta chains from one sample, sequenced in a study of blood T cells in healthy people across ages. From the 5' RACE reads, TCRdb called clonotypes with MiXCR, one entry per CDR3 protein. Here the sample spans about 1.7 million distinct CDR3 sequences, about 30% being singletons. The sequenced sample was blood. All receptors derive from a woman aged 25 to 39 in good health. CDR3s include the opening cysteine and the closing phenylalanine or tryptophan. D genes are given only for firm matches. Clone sizes are given selectively: once, few, many, or a class where the clone is expanded.

V,J,size,D,DNA,CDR3
TRBV6-5,TRBJ2-1,.,TRBD2,TGTGCCAGCAGTTCCCTAGCGGGGGGAGCTGAGCAGTTCTTC,CASSSLAGGAEQFF
TRBV25-1,TRBJ2-5,.,.,TGTGCCAGCAGTGACGGTGGCCTAGGGACCCAGTACTTC,CASSDGGLGTQYF
TRBV12-3/TRBV12-4,TRBJ1-2,few,.,TGTGCCAGCAGTTTACGCAGGGCTCTTGGCTACACCTTC,CASSLRRALGYTF
TRBV7-3,TRBJ2-7,.,.,TGTGCCAGCAGCTTAAATTTGGGTGGCGAGCAGTACTTC,CASSLNLGGEQYF
TRBV6-5,TRBJ2-1,many,.,TGTGCCAGCAGTTACCGACAGGTTCCTATTGAGCAGTTCTTC,CASSYRQVPIEQFF
TRBV5-1,TRBJ1-1,.,.,TGCGCCAGCGGACTGACAGGCTCCATGAACACTGAAGCTTTCTTT,CASGLTGSMNTEAFF
TRBV6-1,TRBJ2-3,few,TRBD1,TGTGCCAGCAGAAGTGGACAGGGGGCTATAGGAACAGATACGCAGTATTTT,CASRSGQGAIGTDTQYF
TRBV9,TRBJ2-3,.,.,TGTGCCAGCAGCGTGACACCCCTGGGACCTGATACGCAGTATTTT,CASSVTPLGPDTQYF
TRBV3-1,TRBJ1-2,few,.,TGTGCCAGCAGCCACGGGACGGTTTCCTATGGCTACACCTTC,CASSHGTVSYGYTF
TRBV5-4,TRBJ2-1,few,TRBD2,TGTGCCAGCACCATGGGGGGGGGTGTGAACTACAATGAGCAGTTCTTC,CASTMGGGVNYNEQFF
TRBV5-6,TRBJ2-1,few,TRBD2,TGTGCCAGCAGCTCCTTAGCGGGGGGGCACTACAATGAGCAGTTCTTC,CASSSLAGGHYNEQFF
TRBV6-1,TRBJ2-3,.,.,TGTGCCAGCAGCCGAGGGGCTACGCGGGCTCCGGGAGATACGCAGTATTTT,CASSRGATRAPGDTQYF
TRBV20-1,TRBJ2-5,.,TRBD2,TGCAGTGCTAGAGCACAGACTAGCGGCAAGACCCAGTACTTC,CSARAQTSGKTQYF
TRBV11-2,TRBJ1-6,few,TRBD1,TGTGCCAGCAGCTTCGGACAGGGTCATTCACCCCTCCACTTT,CASSFGQGHSPLHF